This T cell receptor beta chain derives from a study of cytomegalovirus exposure and HLA in healthy donors. The study, taken as a whole, reports: TCR beta sequences reportedly predicted the HLA-A and HLA-B alleles of most subjects accurately. CMV serostatus stood as the only immune exposure information on hand. Overall, approximately 150 TCR beta chains were annotated as cytomegalovirus-associated.

Germline lookup yields CDR1 GTSNPN and CDR2 SVGIG (reference sequence). The CDR3 loop spans 13 amino acids. Trimming removed 7 bases from V and 8 bases from J, with 20 bases in between. Concerning this clone: Antigen unknown.

It was with 60 Vbeta and 13 Jbeta primers that the PCR ran. The repertoire was sequenced with immunoSEQ multiplex PCR; TCRdb's copy has only in-frame clones and lacks some. Altogether 100,000 to 150,000 clones are present, around 83% being singletons, with the ten largest covering 2.5% to 3.5%. The sequence was obtained from a woman in her late teens or twenties in good health and CMV-seropositive. J is TRBJ1-2 and V is TRBV30, with D maybe TRBD1 (5 bases). Sequenced: PBMCs. The CDR3 region is CASQPGGDGGYTF. The CDR3 DNA is TGTGCCTCGCAACCGGGGGGGGATGGCGGCTACACCTTC.